A single sample is the source of the 28 T cell receptor beta chains below, sequenced in a study of vaccination and CD4 T cells after COVID-19. Indicated time point: late sampling 161 to 241 days after vaccination in three convalescent patients. Documented treatment: approximately 11-day PBMC culture with coronavirus spike peptide pools or control peptides (ViraFEST assay). The Oncomine TCR Beta short-read assay sequenced DNA from cultured CD4+ T cells. TCRdb itself ran the PCR reads through MiXCR, one entry per CDR3 protein. This table has 23,000 or so distinct CDR3 sequences, around 30% appearing once. Their target antigens are unknown. The sample in question was CD4+ T cells from blood, cultured in vitro, obtained about 7 months after SARS-CoV-2 vaccination. The receptors stem from a human donor who had recovered from COVID-19.

Many counts were recorded for this clonotype. This rearrangement joins TRBV7-8 to TRBJ1-6; D remains unclear. Trimming left V 1 base short and J 10 bases short, with 14 bases between. Looked up from germline, CDR1 is SGHVS and CDR2 is FQNEAQ. The CDR3 is made up of 15 amino acids. CDR3 coding DNA: TGTGCCAGCAGCTTAGAAGGCCCGTCGTACTCACCCCTCCACTTT. Protein sequence: CASSLEGPSYSPLHF.

This clonotype was found a few times. This chain joins TRBV15 and TRBJ1-6; D is perhaps TRBD1 (5 bases). Germline V lookup: CDR1 LNHNV, CDR2 YYDKDF (reference sequence). Trimming stripped 3 bases from V and 4 bases from J, with 13 bases between. The CDR3 is 16 amino acids. The CDR3 here is CATSRTAGRYNSPLHF. The CDR3 region has the DNA TGTGCCACCAGCAGGACCGCGGGACGGTATAATTCACCCCTCCACTTT.

The rearrangement joins TRBV7-9 to TRBJ1-6; 7 bases fit TRBD1. Trimming took 6 bases from V and 7 from J; bases not matched to a gene: 9. The CDR3 contains 15 residues. Germline V gene sequence: CDR1 SEHNR, CDR2 FQNEAQ (reference sequence). In DNA form, the CDR3 reads TGTGCCAGCAGTCGAGCCGGGACAGAGAATTCACCCCTCCACTTT. Residues: CASSRAGTENSPLHF.

In its sample, this clonotype was seen a few times. The CDR3 DNA sequence: TGTGCCAGCAGCTTGCGGCTCCTCACAGATACGCAGTATTTT. Translating it yields CASSLRLLTDTQYF. The chain joins TRBV7-2 to TRBJ2-3; no reliable D call. The CDR3 runs to 14 residues. Trimming removed 3 bases at V and 2 bases at J, with 9 bases between. Germline CDR1 is SGHTA and CDR2 is FQGNSA.

This clonotype counts as medium-sized. DNA for the CDR3: TGTGCCAGCAGGGGCTCTCGGGCCCTTTACGAGCAGTACTTC. It specifies CASRGSRALYEQYF. This chain links TRBV6-1 with TRBJ2-7; D unclear. This CDR3 contains 14 residues. In germline, CDR1 is MNHNS, CDR2 SASEGT. V lost 6 bases, J lost 4 bases, and 16 bases lay in between.

J is TRBJ2-3 and V is TRBV7-3; 12 nucleotides agree with TRBD1. The CDR3 extends over 15 amino acids. Germline V CDR1 and CDR2: SGHTA, FQGTGA. The trim removed 3 bases at V and 6 bases at J, leaving 4 bases unmatched. As DNA, the CDR3 is TGTGCCAGCAGCTTTTTCGGGACAGGGGGCGATACGCAGTATTTT. Its translation is CASSFFGTGGDTQYF.

V is TRBV6-1 and J is TRBJ2-7, with 7 bases fitting TRBD2. V gave up 2 bases and J gave up 3 bases; unmatched junction bases: 10. CDR1 is MNHNS, CDR2 SASEGT, per germline. The CDR3 is 16 amino acids. The CDR3 DNA follows: TGTGCCAGCAGTGAAAAGTGGCTAGCGGAGAGCTACGAGCAGTACTTC. It translates to CASSEKWLAESYEQYF.

The chain has TRBV20-1 and TRBJ2-4, with D perhaps TRBD2 (6 bases). Trimming pared 7 bases from V and 3 bases from J, leaving 25 bases between. Per the germline V gene, CDR1 is DFQATT and CDR2 is SNEGSKA (reference sequence). CDR3 size: 17 residues. The DNA for the CDR3 is TGCAGTGGTATAAACAGTCGGGGAGGAGGAGGCAAAAACATTCAGTACTTC. Encoded protein: CSGINSRGGGGKNIQYF.

The gene calls are TRBV2 and TRBJ1-2, with TRBD1 identical over 7 bases. Germline CDR1 SNHLY, CDR2 FYNNEI. The CDR3 is 13 amino acids. The trim removed 5 bases at V and 8 bases at J, leaving 8 bases unmatched. CDR3 sequence (DNA): TGTGCCAGCAGTCTCACAGGGGCGGACGGCTACACCTTC. It specifies CASSLTGADGYTF.

The chain is built from TRBV18 and TRBJ2-7, with 10 bases identical to TRBD1. The V gene end was trimmed by 3 bases and the J gene end by 2 bases; junction bases not matched to a gene: 7. The CDR3 totals 16 residues. Per germline, CDR1 KGHSH and CDR2 LQKENI. The CDR3 DNA sequence: TGTGCCAGCTCACCCTCCACCGGGACAGGGGCCTACGAGCAGTACTTC. It translates to CASSPSTGTGAYEQYF.

The sample holds a few counts of this clonotype. V gene TRBV6-1 combines with J gene TRBJ1-2, with 9 positions matching TRBD1. Trimming at V came to 5 bases and at J to 4 bases, leaving 8 bases not matched to a gene. There are 15 residues in the CDR3. CDR1 is MNHNS, CDR2 SASEGT, per germline. The chain's CDR3 is CASSRYRDRAYGYTF. DNA for the CDR3: TGTGCCAGCAGTAGATACCGGGACAGGGCCTATGGCTACACCTTC.

The rearrangement joins TRBV28 to TRBJ2-6; 7 bases align to TRBD1. The CDR3 sequence is 16 residues long. Germline CDR1 and CDR2: MDHEN and SYDVKM. Trimming took 5 bases from V and 2 from J; bases not matched to a gene: 6. The CDR3 region has the DNA TGTGCCAGCAGTGTCATCGACAGGGCTGGGGCCAACGTCCTGACTTTC. It specifies CASSVIDRAGANVLTF.

V gene TRBV15 combines with J gene TRBJ2-7; weak D call: TRBD2 (6 bases). The CDR3 contains 13 residues. V lost 4 bases and J lost 6, with 13 bases in between. CDR1 is LNHNV, CDR2 YYDKDF, per germline (reference sequence). This CDR3 reads CATSILKGGEQYF. The CDR3 region has the DNA TGTGCCACCAGCATCCTGAAGGGAGGCGAGCAGTACTTC.

The J gene is TRBJ2-3, the V gene TRBV7-9; 7 bases line up with TRBD2. The CDR3 runs to 16 residues. Germline V gene sequence: CDR1 SEHNR, CDR2 FQNEAQ (reference sequence). Trimming cost V 4 bases and J 3 bases; bases outside gene matches: 10. CDR3 bases: TGTGCCAGCAGCTCACGACTAGCCGGAGCTACAGATACGCAGTATTTT. Amino acid sequence: CASSSRLAGATDTQYF.

This clonotype was counted between two and nine times. The CDR3 region is CASSPTGQETQYF. The CDR3, as DNA: TGTGCCAGCAGCCCGACAGGGCAAGAGACCCAGTACTTC. V usage is TRBV7-9 and J usage is TRBJ2-5, with 7 positions matching TRBD1. The CDR3 has 13 amino acids. Germline assignment: CDR1 SEHNR and CDR2 FQNEAQ (reference sequence). Unmatched junction bases numbered 2, after V lost 5 bases and J lost 2 bases. Filled out from reference TRBV7-9 and TRBJ2-5, the complete variable domain reads DTGVSQNPRHKITKRGQNVTFRCDPISEHNRLYWYRQTLGQGPEFLTYFQNEAQLEKSRLLSDRFSAERPKGSFSTLEIQRTEQGDSAMYLCASSPTGQETQYFGPGTRLLVL.

The V call is TRBV7-9, the J call TRBJ1-1; D not certain. Germline assignment: CDR1 SEHNR and CDR2 FQNEAQ (reference sequence). The CDR3 consists of 18 residues. Trimming took 0 bases from V and 0 from J, leaving 17 bases between them. DNA of the CDR3: TGTGCCAGCAGCTTAGCGTTTGGGCAGCTTAACTTGAACACTGAAGCTTTCTTT. Translation: CASSLAFGQLNLNTEAFF.

This clonotype was detected once. The genes are TRBV19 and TRBJ1-5, with D possibly being TRBD1 (6 bases). The length of the CDR3 is 16 residues. Germline V gene sequence: CDR1 LNHDA, CDR2 SQIVND (reference sequence). V dropped 8 bases and J dropped 0 bases, with 17 bases sitting between them. CDR3 DNA: TGTGCCAGTGACACAGGGACGGATGGTAGCAATCAGCCCCAGCATTTT. Translated, it gives CASDTGTDGSNQPQHF.

The chain uses TRBV6-1 and TRBJ2-4, with D maybe TRBD1 (6 bases). The CDR3 has 14 amino acids. The germline V gene has CDR1 MNHNS and CDR2 SASEGT. V lost 5 bases and J lost 1, with 9 bases in between. The CDR3, as DNA: TGTGCCAGCAGTACAGGGTTGGCCAAAAACATTCAGTACTTC. Translation: CASSTGLAKNIQYF.

The chain employs TRBV18 and TRBJ2-3; 8 positions match TRBD2. V lost 1 base to trimming and J lost 1 base; unmatched junction nucleotides: 1. The CDR3 consists of 15 residues. In germline, CDR1 is KGHSH, CDR2 LQKENI. The DNA of the CDR3 is TGTGCCAGCTCACCACTAGCGGGGCGCACAGATACGCAGTATTTT. It is translated as CASSPLAGRTDTQYF.

The chain joins TRBV20-1 to TRBJ1-2; no clear D. The V and J ends lost 0 bases and 8 bases respectively, with 16 bases between them. CDR1 is DFQATT, CDR2 SNEGSKA, per germline (reference sequence). The CDR3 loop spans 14 amino acids. Here the CDR3 reads CSARDRGRHSGYTF. CDR3 DNA sequence: TGCAGTGCTAGAGATCGAGGCAGGCATTCGGGCTACACCTTC.

The genes are TRBV19 and TRBJ1-5, with D perhaps matching TRBD1 (5 bases). Germline-derived CDR1 and CDR2 are LNHDA and SQIVND (reference sequence). The CDR3 totals 13 residues. V shed 5 bases and J shed 7 bases, with 12 bases lying between them. CDR3 DNA sequence: TGTGCCAGTAGTCGGGGGGGGTGGCAGCCCCAGCATTTT. Its protein product is CASSRGGWQPQHF.

The genes are TRBV19 and TRBJ1-6; D is uncertain. CDR1 is LNHDA and CDR2 is SQIVND in the germline V gene (reference sequence). This CDR3 has 16 residues. Between the trimmed V and J ends, which lost 4 bases and 7 bases, there was a span of 17 bases. The CDR3 bases are TGTGCCAGTAGTACCTACCCGTCACGCGGGAATTCACCCCTCCACTTT. This codes for CASSTYPSRGNSPLHF.

J is TRBJ2-3 and V is TRBV19, with D possibly matching TRBD1 (6 bases). V shed 6 bases and J shed 2 bases, with 9 bases lying between them. This CDR3 comprises 13 residues. Germline loops: CDR1 LNHDA, CDR2 SQIVND (reference sequence). The CDR3 DNA reads as TGTGCCAGTAGGGCAGGGGTCACAGATACGCAGTATTTT. It codes for CASRAGVTDTQYF. Drawing the rest from reference TRBV19 and TRBJ2-3, the complete variable domain is DGGITQSPKYLFRKEGQNVTLSCEQNLNHDAMYWYRQDPGQGLRLIYYSQIVNDFQKGDIAEGYSVSREKKESFPLTVTSAQKNPTAFYLCASRAGVTDTQYFGPGTRLTVL.

The sample holds many counts of this clonotype. The rearrangement links TRBV7-9 to TRBJ1-5, with a weak D call TRBD1 (5 bases). Looked up from germline, CDR1 is SEHNR and CDR2 is FQNEAQ (reference sequence). Trimming removed 3 bases from V and 7 bases from J, with 13 bases in between. This CDR3 has 14 residues. CDR3 sequence (DNA): TGTGCCAGCAGCTTCGGCGACAGAGTACAGCCCCAGCATTTT. Translated: CASSFGDRVQPQHF.

This clonotype turned up a few times. The rearrangement uses TRBV10-3 and TRBJ2-6; 7 positions match TRBD1. CDR3 length: 14 residues. The V and J ends lost 6 bases and 2 bases, in that order; junction bases with no gene match: 1. Per germline, CDR1 ENHRY and CDR2 SYGVKD. This CDR3 reads CAIRQGTGANVLTF. As DNA, the CDR3 is TGTGCCATCAGACAGGGGACTGGGGCCAACGTCCTGACTTTC.

The rearrangement joins TRBV19 to TRBJ2-3; 7 bases agree with TRBD2. The CDR3 has 15 residues. CDR1 and CDR2 (germline): LNHDA, SQIVND (reference sequence). Trimming removed 3 bases from V and 4 bases from J; junction bases left unmatched: 7. The CDR3 DNA is TGTGCCAGTAGTATGGGCTGGGGGAGGGCAGATACGCAGTATTTT. Protein product: CASSMGWGRADTQYF. Drawing the rest from reference TRBV19 and TRBJ2-3, the complete variable domain is DGGITQSPKYLFRKEGQNVTLSCEQNLNHDAMYWYRQDPGQGLRLIYYSQIVNDFQKGDIAEGYSVSREKKESFPLTVTSAQKNPTAFYLCASSMGWGRADTQYFGPGTRLTVL.

By share of the sample, this clonotype is medium-sized. The chain couples TRBV28 to TRBJ2-5; possibly TRBD2 for D (7 bases). V shed 6 bases and J shed 4 bases, with 15 bases lying between them. Germline V gene lookup returns CDR1 MDHEN and CDR2 SYDVKM. This CDR3 spans 14 amino acids. CDR3 in amino acids: CASRASGGGETQYF. The CDR3 DNA is TGTGCCAGCAGAGCCTCGGGGGGCGGAGAGACCCAGTACTTC.

This chain uses TRBV6-5 with TRBJ2-7; the D is unclear. V was pared by 2 bases and J by 3 bases, with 20 bases between. Germline V CDR1 and CDR2: MNHEY, SVGAGI. The CDR3 is made up of 17 amino acids. The CDR3 protein is CASSYTWTPRRDYEQYF. The CDR3 DNA follows: TGTGCCAGCAGTTACACCTGGACCCCGCGGCGTGACTACGAGCAGTACTTC.